This T cell receptor beta chain is from a study of shared clonotypes between healthy human individuals. Study-level background: Each donor contributed plates that comprised three CD4 naive, three CD4 memory, two CD8 naive and one CD8 memory.

For every subset, genomic DNA was evenly distributed across several immunoSEQ plates. Sequencing used immunoSEQ multiplex PCR; TCRdb keeps in-frame clones, though not all of them. The data hold roughly 2,300,000 clones, with just under 95% observed a single time. J gave up 7 bases and V 5 bases, and 8 bases lay outside the gene matches. CDR1 MNHEY and CDR2 SMNVEV come from the germline V gene (reference sequence). The CDR3 length is 15 residues. This chain links TRBV27 with TRBJ1-5, with 10 bases matching TRBD1. The sequencing input was naive CD4+ T cells from PBMCs. Subset denoted: CD45RA+ positively selected. This TCR derives from a man aged 18 to 29 in good health. Some clones in this sample may be carry-over from other donors' samples. In nucleotides, the CDR3 is TGTGCCAGCAGTCCCAGACAGGGGGCTTGGCAGCCCCAGCATTTT. It encodes CASSPRQGAWQPQHF.